This TCR beta chain was recorded in a study of blood T cells in healthy people across ages. Study-level results: There were more naive CD4+ cells and higher diversity in long-lived donors than in aged donors.

Each of the donors had about 9.9 milliliters of peripheral blood drawn into EDTA-treated Vacutainer tubes. PBMCs numbering at least 6 million were isolated per sample. This clonotype was detected only a few times. Its antigen is not known. This CDR3 has 15 amino acids. CDR1 is DFQATT, CDR2 SNEGSKA, per germline (reference sequence). V dropped 2 bases and J dropped 2; count of bases not matched to a gene: 8. Through a sample-barcoded 5' primer and a J-beta primer mix, a second PCR was run for roughly 7 to 11 cycles. TCRdb independently ran MiXCR on the 5' RACE reads; one entry per CDR3 protein. Of about 640,000 distinct CDR3 sequences in the sample, under 70% were seen once.

The sample taken for sequencing was blood. The chain links TRBV20-1 to TRBJ2-7; 8 bases line up with TRBD1. The source of this sequence is a man aged 55 to 70 in good health. The CDR3 is CSARSRGQGTYEQYF. CDR3 sequence (DNA): TGCAGTGCTAGATCCCGCGGACAGGGAACCTACGAGCAGTACTTC.